This TCR beta chain comes out of a study of cytomegalovirus exposure and HLA in healthy donors. This clone was recorded once. Its antigen is currently unknown. CDR3 length: 14 amino acids. CDR1 is MDHEN and CDR2 is SYDVKM in the germline V gene. The germline V and J ends were trimmed by 3 bases and 6 bases, with 14 bases remaining between them. Healthy people donating bone marrow made up the donors. Researchers ran the PCR with 60 Vbeta and 13 Jbeta primers. Profiled with immunoSEQ multiplex PCR; TCRdb holds only in-frame clones, not every one. There are 70,000 to 95,000 clones in the sample; 60% to 85% occur only once, and approximately 1% lies in the top ten. Whole-study results and caveats: Productive rates of about 87% or about 30% were seen for most TCR beta V segments in an earlier analysis. The authors judged a highly shared variant cluster likely a sequencing artifact. Later analysis identified several of the most significant clusters that appeared linked to common viral pathogens.

The TCR originated in a male donor in good health and CMV-seronegative. The specimen sequenced was PBMCs. This chain joins TRBV28 and TRBJ1-2; TRBD1 might be the D (5 bases). The CDR3 reads CASSFQRQLNGYTF. CDR3 nucleotides: TGTGCCAGCAGTTTCCAGAGACAGCTTAATGGCTACACCTTC.